A selection of T cell receptor beta chains follows, all from one sample in a study of blood T cell repertoires in COVID-19. Sequencing used immunoSEQ multiplex PCR; TCRdb keeps in-frame clones, though not all of them. Of a few hundred thousand clones detected, around 90% appear once; the ten largest clones hold 0.6%. The sample taken for sequencing was PBMCs or T cells enriched from blood (not recorded which). The receptors here all came from a man between 18 and 35 years old who had recovered from COVID-19. Each CDR3 is given with its conserved first and last residue. A D gene is named only where the DNA matches it firmly. The size entry is marked missing in some rows and otherwise reads once, few, many or a size class.

V gene	clone size	J gene	D gene	CDR3 protein	CDR3 DNA
TRBV19	-	TRBJ2-7	TRBD1	CASSPTGQYYEQYF	TGTGCCAGTAGTCCGACGGGACAGTACTACGAGCAGTACTTC
TRBV7-2	-	TRBJ1-6	-	CASSLAGRGDSPLHF	TGTGCCAGCAGCTTAGCGGGCAGGGGAGATTCACCCCTCCACTTT
TRBV7-8	-	TRBJ2-1	TRBD2	CASSPTSGRTYNEQFF	TGTGCCAGCAGCCCCACTAGCGGGAGGACCTACAATGAGCAGTTCTTC
TRBV15	few	TRBJ2-7	-	CATSRGQEVNYEQYF	TGTGCCACCAGCAGAGGTCAGGAGGTGAACTACGAGCAGTACTTC
TRBV7-6	-	TRBJ1-2	TRBD1	CASSLEDRGYGYTF	TGTGCCAGCAGCTTGGAGGACAGGGGCTATGGCTACACCTTC
TRBV30	once	TRBJ1-1	-	CAWGVRGNTEAFF	TGTGCCTGGGGGGTCAGGGGGAACACTGAAGCTTTCTTT
TRBV9	few	TRBJ1-2	TRBD1	CASLRQGSGYTF	TGTGCCAGCTTAAGACAGGGGAGCGGCTACACCTTC
TRBV23-1	-	TRBJ2-5	-	CASSQSAGRSEEETQYF	TGCGCCAGCAGTCAATCGGCGGGCAGGAGTGAAGAGGAGACCCAGTACTTC
TRBV2	-	TRBJ1-1	TRBD1	CASRLSATGGWNTEAFF	TGTGCCAGCAGGCTTTCCGCGACAGGGGGTTGGAACACTGAAGCTTTCTTT
TRBV12-5	few	TRBJ1-1	-	CASQSQGYTEAFF	TGTGCTAGCCAGTCACAGGGTTACACTGAAGCTTTCTTT
TRBV7-3	once	TRBJ2-2	-	CASSLNLDTGELFF	TGTGCCAGCAGCTTAAATCTAGACACCGGGGAGCTGTTTTTT
TRBV6-7	-	TRBJ2-2	-	CASRSEANTGELFF	TGTGCCAGCAGGAGCGAGGCGAACACCGGGGAGCTGTTTTTT
TRBV14	-	TRBJ1-4	-	CASSQGSARLNEKLFF	TGTGCCAGCAGCCAAGGATCTGCCAGACTTAATGAAAAACTGTTTTTT
TRBV19	-	TRBJ2-7	TRBD2	CASSPGSTSSAYEQYF	TGTGCCAGTAGTCCTGGATCGACTAGCTCGGCCTACGAGCAGTACTTC
TRBV9	-	TRBJ2-7	TRBD1	CASSGGQGGYEQYF	TGTGCCAGCAGCGGTGGACAGGGTGGGTACGAGCAGTACTTC
TRBV13	-	TRBJ2-3	TRBD2	CASTRTSGKVDTQYF	TGTGCCAGCACCAGGACTAGCGGGAAGGTAGATACGCAGTATTTT
TRBV24-1	once	TRBJ1-5	-	CATSDMRGLQHF	TGTGCCACCAGTGACATGAGAGGATTGCAGCATTTT
TRBV7-9	-	TRBJ2-1	TRBD2	CASSRQGALSSGRGYEQFF	TGTGCCAGCAGTCGCCAGGGGGCCTTGTCTAGCGGGAGGGGTTATGAGCAGTTCTTC
TRBV6-5	-	TRBJ1-1	TRBD1	CASSPTGQLPEAFF	TGTGCCAGCAGCCCCACGGGACAGCTTCCTGAAGCTTTCTTT
TRBV18	-	TRBJ1-3	-	CASSTGQPSGNTIYF	TGTGCCAGCTCAACGGGACAACCCTCTGGAAACACCATATATTTT
TRBV15	-	TRBJ2-2	-	CATSSRQETGELFF	TGTGCCACCAGCAGCAGACAAGAAACCGGGGAGCTGTTTTTT
TRBV4-1	-	TRBJ1-1	-	CASSQWMGANEAFF	TGCGCCAGCAGCCAGTGGATGGGGGCAAATGAAGCTTTCTTT
TRBV5-1	-	TRBJ2-7	-	CASSLAPPGIYEQYF	TGCGCCAGCAGCTTGGCCCCTCCAGGTATCTACGAGCAGTACTTC
TRBV7-6	-	TRBJ1-1	-	CASSILEGAEAFF	TGTGCCAGCAGCATTCTTGAGGGGGCTGAAGCTTTCTTT
TRBV19	-	TRBJ1-1	TRBD1	CASSIQTGGTEAFF	TGTGCCAGTAGTATTCAAACAGGGGGCACTGAAGCTTTCTTT
TRBV7-9	-	TRBJ1-2	-	CASSKLQGDYGYTF	TGTGCCAGCAGCAAACTACAGGGTGATTATGGCTACACCTTC
TRBV12-3/TRBV12-4	-	TRBJ1-2	-	CASTLGGYGYTF	TGTGCCAGCACCTTGGGGGGGTATGGCTACACCTTC
TRBV28	-	TRBJ1-5	-	CASSFKGESQPQHF	TGTGCCAGCAGTTTTAAGGGGGAATCACAGCCCCAGCATTTT
TRBV28	-	TRBJ2-7	-	CASSPSGFALAMAEQYF	TGTGCCAGCAGTCCCTCGGGTTTCGCGCTAGCAATGGCCGAGCAGTACTTC
TRBV28	-	TRBJ1-2	-	CASTTGGSNSLYYGYTF	TGTGCCAGCACCACCGGCGGGTCGAATTCCCTCTACTATGGCTACACCTTC
TRBV21-1	-	TRBJ2-1	-	CASSGSERERNEQFF	TGTGCCAGCAGCGGGAGTGAGCGGGAGCGGAATGAGCAGTTCTTC
TRBV5-4	-	TRBJ1-2	-	CASSFEEGYTF	TGTGCCAGCAGCTTTGAGGAGGGCTACACCTTC
TRBV7-9	-	TRBJ2-1	TRBD2	CASSLSGSGGEDEQFF	TGTGCCAGCAGCTTAAGTGGTAGCGGGGGGGAGGATGAGCAGTTCTTC
TRBV15	-	TRBJ1-5	-	CATSRVSRVSNQPQHF	TGTGCCACCAGCAGAGTAAGCAGGGTTAGCAATCAGCCCCAGCATTTT
TRBV6-5	-	TRBJ1-1	-	CASRSADSLNTEAFF	TGTGCCAGCAGAAGCGCGGACAGTTTGAACACTGAAGCTTTCTTT
TRBV11-2	-	TRBJ2-3	-	CASSLVRGLSTDTQYF	TGTGCCAGCAGCTTAGTTCGAGGCCTGAGCACAGATACGCAGTATTTT
TRBV12-3/TRBV12-4	once	TRBJ1-2	TRBD1	CASSPDRGYGYTF	TGTGCCAGCAGCCCCGACAGGGGGTATGGCTACACCTTC
TRBV5-1	medium-sized	TRBJ2-7	TRBD1	CASSLGLETGGEQYF	TGCGCCAGCAGCTTGGGCCTTGAAACAGGGGGAGAGCAGTACTTC
TRBV9	once	TRBJ2-1	TRBD1	CASSVGGTVPQEQFF	TGTGCCAGCAGCGTAGGTGGGACAGTCCCTCAGGAGCAGTTCTTC
TRBV18	-	TRBJ2-2	TRBD1	CASSTGKNTGELFF	TGTGCCAGCTCGACAGGGAAGAACACCGGGGAGCTGTTTTTT
TRBV30	-	TRBJ1-3	TRBD1	CAWRGQGSGNTIYF	TGTGCCTGGAGAGGACAGGGCTCAGGAAACACCATATATTTT
TRBV5-1	-	TRBJ2-5	TRBD1	CASSPGQNQETQYF	TGCGCCAGCAGCCCGGGACAGAACCAAGAGACCCAGTACTTC
TRBV27	-	TRBJ2-7	TRBD1	CASRLVDRDRHYEQYF	TGTGCCAGCAGACTAGTCGACCGGGACAGACACTACGAGCAGTACTTC
TRBV5-1	-	TRBJ1-6	TRBD1	CASSLGGTGTPLHF	TGCGCCAGCAGCTTGGGGGGGACAGGGACACCCCTCCACTTT
TRBV28	-	TRBJ2-7	-	CASSNREAAYEQYF	TGTGCCAGCAGCAACCGGGAAGCTGCCTACGAGCAGTACTTC
TRBV5-4	-	TRBJ1-2	-	CASSPGPGGYTF	TGTGCCAGCAGCCCAGGTCCCGGTGGCTACACCTTC
TRBV25-1	-	TRBJ2-7	-	CASSETDYYEQYF	TGTGCCAGCAGTGAGACAGATTACTACGAGCAGTACTTC
TRBV7-2	-	TRBJ2-1	-	CAASTLGPARGLVYNEQFF	TGTGCCGCCAGCACCCTTGGTCCCGCTCGAGGACTCGTCTACAATGAGCAGTTCTTC
TRBV9	-	TRBJ1-4	-	CASSPLGTLEKLFF	TGTGCCAGCAGCCCTCTTGGGACACTTGAAAAACTGTTTTTT
TRBV14	-	TRBJ1-3	-	CASSQRGKAGNTIYF	TGTGCCAGCAGCCAACGGGGGAAGGCTGGAAACACCATATATTTT
TRBV5-5	-	TRBJ1-6	TRBD1	CASSLVARGNSPLHF	TGTGCCAGCAGCTTGGTGGCCAGGGGGAATTCACCCCTCCACTTT
TRBV23-1	once	TRBJ2-7	TRBD2	CASSQPGLAGALYEQYF	TGCGCCAGCAGTCAACCGGGACTAGCGGGAGCTCTCTACGAGCAGTACTTC
TRBV2	-	TRBJ1-5	TRBD1	CASLGQGAKGGQPQHF	TGTGCCAGCTTAGGACAGGGGGCAAAAGGAGGTCAGCCCCAGCATTTT
TRBV9	-	TRBJ1-3	-	CASSVSQISGNTIYF	TGTGCCAGCAGCGTAAGTCAGATCTCTGGAAACACCATATATTTT
TRBV2	-	TRBJ2-7	TRBD2	CASRASGYSYEQYF	TGTGCCAGCAGGGCTAGCGGGTATTCCTACGAGCAGTACTTC
TRBV5-1	few	TRBJ1-2	-	CASSPDPRGGGGLYGYTF	TGCGCCAGCAGCCCCGATCCCCGAGGGGGGGGAGGATTGTATGGCTACACCTTC
TRBV2	-	TRBJ1-2	-	CASSAERAGGYTF	TGTGCCAGCAGCGCCGAGCGGGCCGGAGGCTACACCTTC